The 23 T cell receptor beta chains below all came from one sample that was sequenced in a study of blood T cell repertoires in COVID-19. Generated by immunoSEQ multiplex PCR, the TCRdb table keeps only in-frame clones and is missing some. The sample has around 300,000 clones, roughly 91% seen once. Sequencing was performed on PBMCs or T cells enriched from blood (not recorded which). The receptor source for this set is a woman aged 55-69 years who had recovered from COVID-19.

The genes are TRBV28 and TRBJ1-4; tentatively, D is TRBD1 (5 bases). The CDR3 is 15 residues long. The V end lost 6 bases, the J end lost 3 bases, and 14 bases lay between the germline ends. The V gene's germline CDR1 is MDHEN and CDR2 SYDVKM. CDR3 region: CASSRTPTPNEKLFF. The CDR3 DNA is TGTGCCAGCAGCAGGACACCAACCCCTAATGAAAAACTGTTTTTT.

CDR3 amino acids: CASSELQAPFYGYTF. In nucleotides, the CDR3 is TGCGCCAGCAGTGAGTTACAGGCACCTTTCTATGGCTACACCTTC. This chain links TRBV10-2 with TRBJ1-2; D possibly corresponds to TRBD1 (5 bases). CDR3 length: 15 amino acids. CDR1 WSHSY and CDR2 SAAADI come from the germline V gene. V was clipped by 1 base and J by 4 bases, with 13 bases between them.

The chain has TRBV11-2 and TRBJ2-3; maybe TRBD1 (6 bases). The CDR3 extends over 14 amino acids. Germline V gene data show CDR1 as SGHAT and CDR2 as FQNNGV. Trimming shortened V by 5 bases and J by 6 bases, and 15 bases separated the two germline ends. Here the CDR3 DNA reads TGTGCCAGCAGCGTAGGGTCTGGGGGCGATACGCAGTATTTT. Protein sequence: CASSVGSGGDTQYF.

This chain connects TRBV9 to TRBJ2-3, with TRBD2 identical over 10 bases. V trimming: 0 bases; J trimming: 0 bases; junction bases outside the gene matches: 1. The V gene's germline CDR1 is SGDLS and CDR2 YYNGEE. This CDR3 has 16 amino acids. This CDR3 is CASSVGGLASTDTQYF. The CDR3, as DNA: TGTGCCAGCAGCGTAGGGGGACTAGCGAGCACAGATACGCAGTATTTT.

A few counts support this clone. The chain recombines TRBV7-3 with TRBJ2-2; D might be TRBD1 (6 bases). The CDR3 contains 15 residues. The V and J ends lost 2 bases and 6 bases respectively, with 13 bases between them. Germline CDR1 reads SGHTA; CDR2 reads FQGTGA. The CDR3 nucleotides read TGTGCCAGCAGCTTAGGGGCAGGGGCGGCCGGGGAGCTGTTTTTT. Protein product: CASSLGAGAAGELFF.

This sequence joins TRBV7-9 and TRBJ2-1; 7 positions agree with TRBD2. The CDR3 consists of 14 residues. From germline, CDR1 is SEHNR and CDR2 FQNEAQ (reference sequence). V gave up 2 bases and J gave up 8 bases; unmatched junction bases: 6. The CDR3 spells CASSLIAGPDEQFF. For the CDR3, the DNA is TGTGCCAGCAGCTTAATAGCGGGTCCCGATGAGCAGTTCTTC.

The CDR3 loop is CASSQDIGGQGRPEAFF. For the CDR3, the DNA is TGTGCCAGCAGCCAAGATATTGGGGGACAGGGCCGCCCTGAAGCTTTCTTT. V and J are TRBV4-2 and TRBJ1-1; 9 positions match TRBD1. Trimming removed 0 bases from V and 6 bases from J; junction bases left unmatched: 11. This CDR3 is built from 17 residues. Germline values: CDR1 LGHNA, CDR2 YNFKEQ.

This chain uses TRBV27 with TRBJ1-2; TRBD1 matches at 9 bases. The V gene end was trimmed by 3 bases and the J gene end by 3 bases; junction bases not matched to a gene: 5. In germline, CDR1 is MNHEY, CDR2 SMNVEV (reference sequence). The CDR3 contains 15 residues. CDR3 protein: CASSFSTGGHYGYTF. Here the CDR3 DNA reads TGTGCCAGCAGTTTTTCGACAGGGGGGCACTATGGCTACACCTTC.

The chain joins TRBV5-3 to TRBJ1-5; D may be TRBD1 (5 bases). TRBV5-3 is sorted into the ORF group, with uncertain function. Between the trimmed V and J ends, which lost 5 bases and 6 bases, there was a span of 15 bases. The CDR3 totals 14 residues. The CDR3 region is CARSHGAVRQPQHF. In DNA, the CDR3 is TGTGCCAGAAGTCATGGGGCCGTCCGTCAGCCCCAGCATTTT.

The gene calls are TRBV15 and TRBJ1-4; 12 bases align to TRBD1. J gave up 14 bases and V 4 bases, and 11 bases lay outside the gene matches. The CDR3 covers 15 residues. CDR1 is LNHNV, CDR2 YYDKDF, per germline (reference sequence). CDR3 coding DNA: TGTGCCACCAGCACCTCCGGGACAGGGGGCCTAACGCTGTTTTTT. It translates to CATSTSGTGGLTLFF.

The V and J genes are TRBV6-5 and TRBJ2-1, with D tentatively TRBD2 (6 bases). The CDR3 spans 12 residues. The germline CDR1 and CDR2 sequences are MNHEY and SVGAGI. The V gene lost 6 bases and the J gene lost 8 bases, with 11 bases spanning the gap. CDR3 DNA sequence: TGTGCCAGCAGACTCTGGGGGGATGAGCAGTTCTTC. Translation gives CASRLWGDEQFF.

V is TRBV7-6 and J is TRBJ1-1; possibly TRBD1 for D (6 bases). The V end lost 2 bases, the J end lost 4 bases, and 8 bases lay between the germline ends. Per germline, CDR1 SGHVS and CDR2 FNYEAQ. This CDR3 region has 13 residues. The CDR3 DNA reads TGTGCCAGCAGCTTACTAGGGGGCACTGAAGCTTTCTTT. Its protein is CASSLLGGTEAFF.

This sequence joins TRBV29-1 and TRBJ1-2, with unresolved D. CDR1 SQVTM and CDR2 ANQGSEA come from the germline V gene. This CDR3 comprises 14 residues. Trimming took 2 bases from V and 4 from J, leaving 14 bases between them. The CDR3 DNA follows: TGCAGCGTTGAAAAGCCCGAAGAGGGCTATGGCTACACCTTC. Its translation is CSVEKPEEGYGYTF.

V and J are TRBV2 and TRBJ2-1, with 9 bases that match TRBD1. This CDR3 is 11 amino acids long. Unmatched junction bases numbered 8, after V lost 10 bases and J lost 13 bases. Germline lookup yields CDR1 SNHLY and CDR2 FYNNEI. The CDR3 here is CATEGQGEQFF. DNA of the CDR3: TGTGCCACCGAGGGACAGGGAGAACAGTTCTTC.

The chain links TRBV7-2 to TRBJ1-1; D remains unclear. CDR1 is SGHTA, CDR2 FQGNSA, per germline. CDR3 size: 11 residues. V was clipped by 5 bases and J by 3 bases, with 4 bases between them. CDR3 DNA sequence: TGTGCCAGCAGCCATTACACTGAAGCTTTCTTT. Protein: CASSHYTEAFF.

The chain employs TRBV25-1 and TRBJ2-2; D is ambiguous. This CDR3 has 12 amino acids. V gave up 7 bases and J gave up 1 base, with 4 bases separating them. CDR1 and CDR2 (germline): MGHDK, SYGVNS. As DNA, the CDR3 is TGTGCCAGCACTTTGAACACCGGGGAGCTGTTTTTT. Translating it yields CASTLNTGELFF. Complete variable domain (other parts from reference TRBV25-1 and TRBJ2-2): EADIYQTPRYLVIGTGKKITLECSQTMGHDKMYWYQQDPGMELHLIHYSYGVNSTEKGDLSSESTVSRIRTEHFPLTLESARPSHTSQYLCASTLNTGELFFGEGSRLTVL.

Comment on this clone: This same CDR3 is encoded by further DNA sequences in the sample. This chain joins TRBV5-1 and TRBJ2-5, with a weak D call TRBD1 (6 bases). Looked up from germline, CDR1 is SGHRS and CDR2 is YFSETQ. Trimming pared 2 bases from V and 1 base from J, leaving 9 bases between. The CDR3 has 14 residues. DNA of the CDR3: TGCGCCAGCAGCTTAGGACAGACCCAAGAGACCCAGTACTTC. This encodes CASSLGQTQETQYF.

The CDR3 bases are TGTGCCAGCAGCCCAACCGACAGGGGGTACGAGCAGTACTTC. Translating gives CASSPTDRGYEQYF. The genes are TRBV9 and TRBJ2-7, with TRBD1 matching 9 bases. This CDR3 is built from 14 residues. Looked up from germline, CDR1 is SGDLS and CDR2 is YYNGEE. J lost 4 bases, V lost 4 bases, and 6 bases had no gene match.

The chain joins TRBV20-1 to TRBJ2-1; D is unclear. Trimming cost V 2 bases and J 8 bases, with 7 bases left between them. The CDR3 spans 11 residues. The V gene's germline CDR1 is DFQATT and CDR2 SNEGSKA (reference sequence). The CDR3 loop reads CSARRAYEQFF. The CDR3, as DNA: TGCAGTGCTAGAAGAGCGTATGAGCAGTTCTTC.

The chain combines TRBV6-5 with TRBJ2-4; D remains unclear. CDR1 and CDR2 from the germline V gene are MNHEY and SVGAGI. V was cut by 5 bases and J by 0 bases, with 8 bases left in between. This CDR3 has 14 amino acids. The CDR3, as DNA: TGTGCCAGCAGTACTCCGATAGCCAAAAACATTCAGTACTTC. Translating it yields CASSTPIAKNIQYF.

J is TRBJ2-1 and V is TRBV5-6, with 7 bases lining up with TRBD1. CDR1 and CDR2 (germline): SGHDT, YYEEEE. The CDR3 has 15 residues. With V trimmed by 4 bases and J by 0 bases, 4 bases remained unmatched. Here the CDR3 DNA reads TGTGCCAGCAGCAAGACAGGGAGCTCCTACAATGAGCAGTTCTTC. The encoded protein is CASSKTGSSYNEQFF.

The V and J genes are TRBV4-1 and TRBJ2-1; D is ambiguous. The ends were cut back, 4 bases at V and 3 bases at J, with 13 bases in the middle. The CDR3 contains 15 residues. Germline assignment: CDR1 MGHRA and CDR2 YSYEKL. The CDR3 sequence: CASSPGSSFYNEQFF. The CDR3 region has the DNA TGCGCCAGCAGCCCAGGAAGTTCTTTCTACAATGAGCAGTTCTTC.

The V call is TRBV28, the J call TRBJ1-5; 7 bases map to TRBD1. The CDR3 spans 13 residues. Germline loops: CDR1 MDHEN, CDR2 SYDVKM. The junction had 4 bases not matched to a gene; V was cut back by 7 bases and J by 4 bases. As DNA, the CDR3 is TGTGCCAGCAAGACGGGACAGAATCAGCCCCAGCATTTT. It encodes CASKTGQNQPQHF.